These T cell receptor beta chains were read from a single sample in a study of blood T cells in healthy people across ages. In TCRdb, the 5' RACE reads were re-called with MiXCR into one record per CDR3 protein. The sample shows hundreds of thousands of distinct CDR3 sequences, under 55% of them seen only once. Material for sequencing was blood. The receptors were sampled from a man between 60 and 75 years old in good health. CDR3s include the opening cysteine and the closing phenylalanine or tryptophan. A D gene is named only where the DNA matches it firmly. The size field is filled for only some rows; it gives once, few, many or a size class.

>TRBV20-1|TRBD2|14|few|TRBJ2-7
CSARGGGGNYEQYF
TGCAGTGCTAGAGGGGGCGGGGGAAACTACGAGCAGTACTTC
>TRBV20-1|.|11|.|TRBJ2-5
CSALDSGTQYF
TGCAGTGCGTTGGACTCTGGGACCCAGTACTTC
>TRBV5-1|.|14|.|TRBJ2-7
CASSLGDSLREQYF
TGCGCCAGCAGCTTGGGCGACAGCCTTCGCGAGCAGTACTTC
>TRBV18|TRBD2|16|.|TRBJ2-7
CASSPSAGTYSYEQYF
TGTGCCAGCTCACCTTCAGCGGGGACCTACTCCTACGAGCAGTACTTC
>TRBV5-1|.|15|.|TRBJ2-3
CASSSPDSSGDTQYF
TGCGCCAGCAGCTCGCCAGACTCCAGCGGGGATACGCAGTATTTT
>TRBV5-1|TRBD1|16|.|TRBJ2-5
CASSLAGTGIQETQYF
TGCGCCAGCAGCTTGGCCGGGACAGGAATACAAGAGACCCAGTACTTC
>TRBV7-2|TRBD2|17|few|TRBJ2-3
CASSLDPGRGGTDTQYF
TGTGCCAGCAGCTTAGACCCCGGGCGGGGGGGCACAGATACGCAGTATTTT
>TRBV6-4|.|14|.|TRBJ2-7
CASSPSGGAGEQYF
TGTGCCAGCAGCCCAAGCGGAGGGGCGGGCGAGCAGTACTTC
>TRBV20-1|TRBD2|15|.|TRBJ2-3
CSAIIGTSGTDTQYF
TGCAGTGCAATTATCGGGACTAGCGGCACAGATACGCAGTATTTT
>TRBV18|TRBD2|15|few|TRBJ2-1
CASSPGTSGGDEQFF
TGTGCCAGCTCTCCAGGGACTAGCGGGGGCGATGAGCAGTTCTTC
>TRBV7-2|TRBD1|15|.|TRBJ1-4
CASSSQGPTNEKLFF
TGTGCCAGCAGCTCACAGGGGCCAACTAATGAAAAACTGTTTTTT
>TRBV4-3|.|16|.|TRBJ1-6
CASSQGPGHNNSPLHF
TGCGCCAGCAGCCAAGGCCCGGGACATAATAATTCACCCCTCCACTTT
>TRBV21-1|.|11|few|TRBJ1-2
CASSKSADDTF
TGTGCCAGCAGCAAATCGGCAGATGACACCTTC
>TRBV7-9|.|13|.|TRBJ2-3
CASSFWSTDTQYF
TGTGCCAGCAGCTTCTGGAGCACAGATACGCAGTATTTT
>TRBV9|.|16|.|TRBJ2-6
CASSVDTYSGANVLTF
TGTGCCAGCAGCGTAGACACATACTCTGGGGCCAACGTCCTGACTTTC
>TRBV4-3|TRBD1|15|many|TRBJ2-7
CASSQDPGQGCEQYF
TGCGCCAGCAGCCAAGATCCGGGACAGGGTTGCGAGCAGTACTTC
>TRBV12-3/TRBV12-4|TRBD2|15|.|TRBJ2-1
CASSLMRGAGNEQFF
TGTGCCAGCAGTTTAATGCGGGGGGCCGGCAATGAGCAGTTCTTC
>TRBV10-2|TRBD1|13|.|TRBJ1-2
CASSRDRAAGYTF
TGCGCCAGCAGTCGGGACAGGGCAGCTGGCTACACCTTC
>TRBV27|TRBD1|18|.|TRBJ1-5
CASKVEGQGMNSNQPQHF
TGTGCCAGCAAAGTTGAGGGACAGGGGATGAATAGCAATCAGCCCCAGCATTTT
>TRBV4-3|.|16|.|TRBJ1-2
CASSQEVAGWDSGYTF
TGCGCCAGCAGCCAAGAGGTCGCAGGGTGGGACTCTGGCTACACCTTC
>TRBV14|.|13|few|TRBJ1-4
CASSHQRNEKLFF
TGTGCCAGCAGCCACCAGAGGAATGAAAAACTGTTTTTT
>TRBV6-8|.|16|few|TRBJ1-5
CASSPPRRGRNQPQHF
TGTGCCAGCAGTCCCCCCCGCAGGGGTCGGAATCAGCCCCAGCATTTT
>TRBV12-3/TRBV12-4|TRBD1|19|few|TRBJ2-7
CASSSIRGIGQGRSYEQYF
TGTGCCAGCAGCTCCATACGCGGCATAGGACAGGGTAGGTCCTACGAGCAGTACTTC
>TRBV12-3/TRBV12-4|.|17|.|TRBJ1-1
CASSQAGGDLLNTEAFF
TGTGCCAGCAGCCAAGCCGGTGGGGACTTACTGAACACTGAAGCTTTCTTT
>TRBV15|.|15|.|TRBJ2-4
CATSRVMGGDNEQYF
TGTGCCACCAGCAGAGTGATGGGCGGCGACAATGAGCAGTACTTC
>TRBV27|.|12|few|TRBJ2-7
CASSLCTYEQYF
TGTGCCAGCAGTTTGTGTACCTACGAGCAGTACTTC
>TRBV13|TRBD2|16|.|TRBJ2-1
CASSFRTSGGKYEQFF
TGTGCCAGCAGCTTTAGGACTAGCGGGGGGAAATATGAGCAGTTCTTC
>TRBV9|TRBD1|14|.|TRBJ2-2
CASSETGLTGELFF
TGTGCCAGCAGCGAGACAGGGTTAACCGGGGAGCTGTTTTTT
>TRBV4-3|.|16|.|TRBJ1-1
CASSPSTHYLNTEAFF
TGCGCCAGCAGCCCCTCCACCCATTATCTGAACACTGAAGCTTTCTTT
>TRBV24-1|.|15|.|TRBJ2-3
CATSDLRGRSDTQYF
TGTGCCACCAGTGATTTGCGGGGGAGGTCAGATACGCAGTATTTT
>TRBV10-3|.|13|.|TRBJ1-6
CTISMGPNPPLHF
TGTACCATCAGTATGGGACCGAATCCACCCCTCCACTTT
>TRBV4-1|TRBD2|17|.|TRBJ2-1
CASSQVGGGLSYNEQFF
TGCGCCAGCAGCCAAGTTGGCGGGGGGCTTTCCTACAATGAGCAGTTCTTC
>TRBV7-2|TRBD1|15|.|TRBJ2-1
CASSSADRVGNEQFF
TGTGCCAGCAGCTCCGCCGACAGGGTTGGCAATGAGCAGTTCTTC
>TRBV10-1|.|14|once|TRBJ2-7
CASIDTTQYNEQYF
TGCGCCAGCATTGACACCACCCAATACAATGAGCAGTACTTC
>TRBV5-1|.|14|.|TRBJ2-7
CASSPGPYSYEQYF
TGCGCCAGCAGCCCGGGACCTTATTCCTACGAGCAGTACTTC
>TRBV7-2|TRBD2|16|few|TRBJ2-1
CASSQHGGTIYNEQFF
TGTGCCAGCAGCCAACACGGGGGGACGATCTACAATGAGCAGTTCTTC
>TRBV25-1|TRBD1|13|once|TRBJ2-7
CASGGTGNGEQYF
TGTGCCAGCGGGGGGACAGGGAACGGCGAGCAGTACTTC
>TRBV18|.|15|.|TRBJ1-1
CASSPLSKGDTEAFF
TGTGCCAGCTCACCCCTGAGTAAGGGCGACACTGAAGCTTTCTTT
>TRBV24-1|TRBD1|17|.|TRBJ2-3
CATSETGGRYSTDTQYF
TGTGCCACCAGCGAGACAGGGGGCCGATATAGCACAGATACGCAGTATTTT
>TRBV18|.|13|.|TRBJ2-3
CASSTLRSDTQYF
TGTGCCAGCTCAACTCTCCGCTCAGATACGCAGTATTTT
>TRBV30|TRBD1|15|.|TRBJ2-7
CAWSPKGTGNYEQYF
TGTGCCTGGAGTCCGAAGGGGACAGGGAACTACGAGCAGTACTTC
>TRBV20-1|.|15|few|TRBJ1-2
CSARGTLNPVYGYTF
TGCAGTGCTAGAGGGACCTTAAATCCCGTCTATGGCTACACCTTC
>TRBV7-3|.|15|few|TRBJ2-7
CASSSRTGRVYEQYF
TGTGCCAGCAGCTCTCGGACAGGGAGGGTCTACGAGCAGTACTTC
>TRBV6-6|TRBD1|12|.|TRBJ2-7
CASSKQGHEQYF
TGTGCCAGCAGTAAACAGGGGCACGAGCAGTACTTC
>TRBV6-2/TRBV6-3|.|13|.|TRBJ2-7
CASSYGTDNEQYF
TGTGCCAGCAGTTACGGTACAGACAATGAGCAGTACTTC
>TRBV20-1|.|14|.|TRBJ2-2
CSARPGMNTGELFF
TGCAGTGCTAGACCGGGGATGAACACCGGGGAGCTGTTTTTT
>TRBV9|.|12|.|TRBJ2-7
CASSTLEGEQYF
TGTGCCAGCAGCACCCTGGAGGGTGAGCAGTACTTC
>TRBV11-1|TRBD2|17|.|TRBJ2-7
CASSPRAGTSDSYEQYF
TGTGCCAGCAGCCCCAGGGCCGGGACTAGCGACTCCTACGAGCAGTACTTC
>TRBV7-2|.|14|few|TRBJ2-7
CASSFAGGLYEQYF
TGTGCCAGCAGCTTCGCCGGGGGGCTCTACGAGCAGTACTTC